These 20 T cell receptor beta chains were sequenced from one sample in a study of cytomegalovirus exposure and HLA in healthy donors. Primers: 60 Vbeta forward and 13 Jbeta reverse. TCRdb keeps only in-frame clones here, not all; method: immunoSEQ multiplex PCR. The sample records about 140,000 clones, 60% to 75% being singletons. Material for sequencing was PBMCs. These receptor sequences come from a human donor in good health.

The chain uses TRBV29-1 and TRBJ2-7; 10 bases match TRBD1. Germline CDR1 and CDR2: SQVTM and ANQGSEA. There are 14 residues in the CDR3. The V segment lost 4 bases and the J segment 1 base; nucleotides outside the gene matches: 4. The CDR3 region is CSVARDRGSYEQYF. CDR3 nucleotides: TGCAGCGTTGCCCGGGACAGGGGTTCCTACGAGCAGTACTTC.

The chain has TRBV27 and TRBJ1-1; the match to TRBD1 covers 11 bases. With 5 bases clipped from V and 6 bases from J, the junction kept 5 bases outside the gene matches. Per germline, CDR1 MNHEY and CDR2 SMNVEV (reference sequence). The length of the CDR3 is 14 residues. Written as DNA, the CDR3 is TGTGCCAGCAGTCAGGGACAGGGGGGCCCTGAAGCTTTCTTT. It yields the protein CASSQGQGGPEAFF.

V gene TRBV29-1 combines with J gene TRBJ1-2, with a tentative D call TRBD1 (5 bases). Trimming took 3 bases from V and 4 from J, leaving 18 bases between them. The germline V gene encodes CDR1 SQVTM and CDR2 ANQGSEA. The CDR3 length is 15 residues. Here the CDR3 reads CSVESQGASFYGYTF. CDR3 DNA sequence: TGCAGCGTTGAGAGCCAGGGCGCCTCCTTCTATGGCTACACCTTC.

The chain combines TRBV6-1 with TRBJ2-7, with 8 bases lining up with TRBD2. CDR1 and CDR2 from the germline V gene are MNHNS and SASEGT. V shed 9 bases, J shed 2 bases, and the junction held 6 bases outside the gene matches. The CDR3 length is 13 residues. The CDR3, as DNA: TGTGCCAGTAACCGGGGGGGAACCTACGAGCAGTACTTC. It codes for CASNRGGTYEQYF.

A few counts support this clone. For the CDR3, the DNA is TGTGCCAGCAGCGGTATGATCCGGACAGAGCAGTTCTTC. This codes for CASSGMIRTEQFF. The chain employs TRBV5-8 and TRBJ2-1; possibly TRBD1 for D (5 bases). V was cut by 4 bases and J by 10 bases, with 15 bases left in between. Looked up from germline, CDR1 is SGHTS and CDR2 is YDEGEE. The CDR3 loop spans 13 amino acids.

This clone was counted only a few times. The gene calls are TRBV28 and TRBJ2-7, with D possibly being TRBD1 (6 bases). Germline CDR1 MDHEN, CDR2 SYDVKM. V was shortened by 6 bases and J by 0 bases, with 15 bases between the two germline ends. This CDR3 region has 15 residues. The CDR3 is CASRELTGNSYEQYF. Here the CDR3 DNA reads TGTGCCAGCAGGGAACTCACAGGGAACTCCTACGAGCAGTACTTC.

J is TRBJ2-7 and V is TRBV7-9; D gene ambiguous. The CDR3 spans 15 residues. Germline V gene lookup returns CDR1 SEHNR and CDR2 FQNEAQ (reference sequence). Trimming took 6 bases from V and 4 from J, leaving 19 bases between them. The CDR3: CASRPVGSHPYEQYF. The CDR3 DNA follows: TGTGCCAGCAGACCTGTCGGGTCTCACCCTTACGAGCAGTACTTC. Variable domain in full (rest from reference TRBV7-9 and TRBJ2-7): DTGVSQNPRHKITKRGQNVTFRCDPISEHNRLYWYRQTLGQGPEFLTYFQNEAQLEKSRLLSDRFSAERPKGSFSTLEIQRTEQGDSAMYLCASRPVGSHPYEQYFGPGTRLTVT.

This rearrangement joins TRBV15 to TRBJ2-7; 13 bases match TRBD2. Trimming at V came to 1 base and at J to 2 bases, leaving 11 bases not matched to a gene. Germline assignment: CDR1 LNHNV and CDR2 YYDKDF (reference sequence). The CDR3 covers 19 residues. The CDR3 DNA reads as TGTGCCACCAGCAGAGTCCTCAGGACTAGCGGGAGAAGTGCCTACGAGCAGTACTTC. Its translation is CATSRVLRTSGRSAYEQYF.

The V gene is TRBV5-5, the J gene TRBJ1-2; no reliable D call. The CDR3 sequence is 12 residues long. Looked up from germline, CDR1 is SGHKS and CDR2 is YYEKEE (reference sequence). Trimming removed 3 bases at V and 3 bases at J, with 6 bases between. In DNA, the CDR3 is TGTGCCAGCAGCTCTGAGGACTATGGCTACACCTTC. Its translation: CASSSEDYGYTF.

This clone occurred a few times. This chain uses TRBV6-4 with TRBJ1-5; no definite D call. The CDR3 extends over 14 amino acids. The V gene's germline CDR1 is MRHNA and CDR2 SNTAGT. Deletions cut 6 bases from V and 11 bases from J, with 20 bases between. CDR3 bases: TGTGCCAGCAGGGGGAGCCTGCTGATTATGACCCAGCATTTT. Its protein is CASRGSLLIMTQHF.

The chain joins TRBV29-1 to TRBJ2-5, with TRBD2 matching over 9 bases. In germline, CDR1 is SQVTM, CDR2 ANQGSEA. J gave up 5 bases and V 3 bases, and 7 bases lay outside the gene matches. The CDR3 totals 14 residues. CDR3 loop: CSVEAAGGPETQYF. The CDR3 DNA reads TGCAGCGTTGAGGCCGCGGGAGGGCCGGAGACCCAGTACTTC.

The CDR3 loop is CAISDGTGSEKLFF. CDR3 DNA: TGTGCCATCAGTGATGGGACAGGGTCGGAAAAACTGTTTTTT. The V gene is TRBV10-3, the J gene TRBJ1-4, with 9 bases matching TRBD1. The CDR3 is made up of 14 amino acids. Trimming at V came to 3 bases and at J to 8 bases, leaving 4 bases not matched to a gene. CDR1 is ENHRY, CDR2 SYGVKD, per germline.

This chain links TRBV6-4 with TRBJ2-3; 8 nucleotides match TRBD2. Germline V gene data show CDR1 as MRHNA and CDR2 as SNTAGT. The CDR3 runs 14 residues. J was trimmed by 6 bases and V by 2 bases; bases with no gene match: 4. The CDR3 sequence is CASSDRERGDTQYF. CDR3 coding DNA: TGTGCCAGCAGTGACCGGGAGCGGGGGGATACGCAGTATTTT.

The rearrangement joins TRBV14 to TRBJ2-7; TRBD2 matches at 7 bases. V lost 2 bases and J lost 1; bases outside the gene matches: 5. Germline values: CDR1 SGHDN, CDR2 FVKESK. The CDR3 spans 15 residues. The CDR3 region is CASSQLTGGSYEQYF. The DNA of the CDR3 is TGTGCCAGCAGCCAATTAACGGGAGGATCCTACGAGCAGTACTTC.

The CDR3 reads CASSFLGRDGYTF. In nucleotides, the CDR3 is TGTGCCAGCAGTTTTTTAGGGAGGGATGGCTACACCTTC. The rearrangement uses TRBV28 and TRBJ1-2, with D hard to call. Germline V lookup: CDR1 MDHEN, CDR2 SYDVKM. The germline V and J ends were trimmed by 3 bases and 6 bases, with 11 bases remaining between them. The CDR3 runs 13 residues.

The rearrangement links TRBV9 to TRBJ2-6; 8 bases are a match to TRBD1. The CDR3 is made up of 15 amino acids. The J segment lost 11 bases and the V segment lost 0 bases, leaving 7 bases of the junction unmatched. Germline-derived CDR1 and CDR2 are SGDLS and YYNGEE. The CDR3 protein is CASSVEGSGQDVLTF. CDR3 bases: TGTGCCAGCAGCGTAGAGGGGTCGGGACAGGACGTCCTGACTTTC.

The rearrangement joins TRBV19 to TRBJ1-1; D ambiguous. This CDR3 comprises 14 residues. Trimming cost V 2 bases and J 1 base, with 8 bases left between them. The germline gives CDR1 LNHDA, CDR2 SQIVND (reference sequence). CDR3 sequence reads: CASSIFSKNTEAFF. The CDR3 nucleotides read TGTGCCAGTAGTATATTTTCCAAGAACACTGAAGCTTTCTTT.

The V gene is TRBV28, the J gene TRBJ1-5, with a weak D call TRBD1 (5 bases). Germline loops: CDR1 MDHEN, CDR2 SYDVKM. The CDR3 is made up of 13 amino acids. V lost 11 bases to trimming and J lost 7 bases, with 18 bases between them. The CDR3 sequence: CASRRQGFQPQHF. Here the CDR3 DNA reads TGTGCCTCGAGGCGGCAGGGATTCCAGCCCCAGCATTTT. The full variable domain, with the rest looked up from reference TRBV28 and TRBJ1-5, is DVKVTQSSRYLVKRTGEKVFLECVQDMDHENMFWYRQDPGLGLRLIYFSYDVKMKEKGDIPEGYSVSREKKERFSLILESASTNQTSMYLCASRRQGFQPQHFGDGTRLSIL.

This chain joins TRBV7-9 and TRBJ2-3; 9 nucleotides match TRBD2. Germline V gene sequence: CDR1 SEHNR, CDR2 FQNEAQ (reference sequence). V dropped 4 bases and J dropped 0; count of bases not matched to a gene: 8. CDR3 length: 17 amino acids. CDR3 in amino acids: CASSSLVLAGSTDTQYF. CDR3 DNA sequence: TGTGCCAGCAGCTCCCTGGTTCTAGCGGGAAGCACAGATACGCAGTATTTT.

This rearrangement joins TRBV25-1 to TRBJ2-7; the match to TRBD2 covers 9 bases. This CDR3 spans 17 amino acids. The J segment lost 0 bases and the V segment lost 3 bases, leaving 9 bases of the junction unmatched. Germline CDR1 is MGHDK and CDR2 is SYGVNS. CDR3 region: CASSDWVPSGASYEQYF. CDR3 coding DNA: TGTGCCAGCAGTGATTGGGTCCCTAGCGGGGCCTCCTACGAGCAGTACTTC.